The rows below give T cell receptor beta chains drawn from one sample of a study of fetal regulatory T cell absence and autoimmunity. Measured with immunoSEQ multiplex PCR; TCRdb has only the in-frame clones, and not every one. The sample contains roughly 95,000 clones, less than 80% of which appear only once. The specimen was pancreas tissue. The receptors stem from a male donor with IPEX syndrome. Each CDR3 is given with its conserved first and last residue. The D gene is left open where the match is weak. Expanded clones are given a class, and other clones once, few, many or no size at all.

D gene,clone size,V gene,J gene,CDR3 DNA,CDR3 protein
NA,NA,TRBV7-9,TRBJ2-7,TGTGCCAGCAGTTTAGGGAGTCGCTCCTACGAGCAGTACTTC,CASSLGSRSYEQYF
NA,NA,TRBV9,TRBJ2-5,TGTGCCAGCAGCGTACCCCGACAGGAACAAGAGACCCAGTACTTC,CASSVPRQEQETQYF
TRBD1,NA,TRBV5-4,TRBJ1-3,TGTGCCAGCAGCTTGGCAGGGGGCTCTGGAAACACCATATATTTT,CASSLAGGSGNTIYF
NA,NA,TRBV4-3,TRBJ1-1,TGCGCCAGCAGCCCTCTCTGGGGGTTCACTGAAGCTTTCTTT,CASSPLWGFTEAFF
TRBD1,NA,TRBV5-1,TRBJ1-2,TGCGCCAGCAGCTGGAAGGGACAGGACTATGGCTACACCTTC,CASSWKGQDYGYTF
TRBD1,NA,TRBV5-4,TRBJ2-7,TGTGCCAGCAGCTTGAGTGGGACAGCCTACGAGCAGTACTTC,CASSLSGTAYEQYF
TRBD1,once,TRBV13,TRBJ2-7,TGTGCCAGCAGCTTCCCGGGACAGGGGGCTGTCGAGCAGTACTTC,CASSFPGQGAVEQYF
NA,NA,TRBV6-1,TRBJ2-5,TGTGCCAGCAGTGAGGACAGCCATCAAGAGACCCAGTACTTC,CASSEDSHQETQYF
NA,medium-sized,TRBV9,TRBJ1-3,TGTGCCAGCAGCTTTGGACAGAGCTCTGGAAACACCATATATTTT,CASSFGQSSGNTIYF
TRBD2,few,TRBV5-4,TRBJ2-2,TGTGCCAGCAGCACTAGCGGGGGGAACACCGGGGAGCTGTTTTTT,CASSTSGGNTGELFF
TRBD2,NA,TRBV7-9,TRBJ2-2,TGTGCCAGCAGCTTAGCTGAAACGGGAGGGGTTTACGGGGAGCTGTTTTTT,CASSLAETGGVYGELFF
TRBD2,NA,TRBV4-3,TRBJ2-7,TGCGCCAGCAGCCAGATGGGGCCGGGGGGCTACGAGCAGTACTTC,CASSQMGPGGYEQYF
NA,few,TRBV2,TRBJ2-3,TGTGCCAGCAGTCCCACAGATACGCAGTATTTT,CASSPTDTQYF
TRBD2,NA,TRBV4-2,TRBJ2-1,TGTGCCAGCAGTCCCGGTCCCGGCGGGAGACACTACAATGAGCAGTTCTTC,CASSPGPGGRHYNEQFF
NA,NA,TRBV21-1,TRBJ2-7,TGTGCCAGCAGCGTTAGGGACGAGCAGTACTTC,CASSVRDEQYF
NA,NA,TRBV4-1,TRBJ2-7,TGCGCCAGCAGCCAATTCCCCAACAGGGACACGTACTTC,CASSQFPNRDTYF
TRBD2,NA,TRBV30,TRBJ2-7,TGTGCCTGGAGTCCTAGCGGATCCTACGAGCAGTACTTC,CAWSPSGSYEQYF